This T cell receptor beta chain was captured in a study of identical twins. Unique molecular identifiers were present on the cDNA, and a universal primer site came from template switching. TCRdb analysed the 5' RACE reads with MiXCR anew, one entry per CDR3 protein. Seen here are some 250,000 distinct CDR3 sequences, 6% to 7% observed once, and the top ten hold about 14%. V was pared by 0 bases and J by 3 bases, with 8 bases of the junction left unmatched. Germline CDR1 is SGHDN and CDR2 is FVKESK. CDR3 size: 16 residues. This clonotype turned up a few times. This sample was also put to use in a study of T cells expressing NK-cell markers. From that report: HCMV serostatus: seven of eight sequenced donors positive, one negative. Sorting was restricted to alpha-beta TCR T cells by an anti-gamma-delta TCR antibody in several experiments.

The receptor's source is a woman aged 18-29 years in good health. This chain uses TRBV14 with TRBJ2-7; TRBD2 matches 7 bases. The specimen sequenced was CD8+ T cells sorted from blood. CDR3 DNA: TGTGCCAGCAGCCAAGATTTTCGCGGGAGTTTCTACGAGCAGTACTTC. It codes for CASSQDFRGSFYEQYF.